The subject of this entry is one TCR beta chain. In the source study's methods: How many nucleated cells were present was estimated from reference gene primer amplification. This table comes from immunoSEQ multiplex PCR, and its TCRdb copy is limited to in-frame clones, with some not included. That table furnishes V, J and clone size, whereas the DNA furnished D and trimming. This repertoire shows tens of thousands of clones, 81% found once; its top ten account for 4% to 5.5%. The data stem from a study of blood T cell repertoires in COVID-19. Study summary: Collection of acute and convalescent COVID-19 samples took place in the United States, Italy and Spain.

The sample was peripheral blood. This clonotype was obtained from a man at least 80 years old with COVID-19, enrolled during active disease.

CDR3 bases: TGTGCCAGCAGCCCCCGAGTTATTGCCGAAAAACTGTTTTTT. This encodes CASSPRVIAEKLFF. The rearrangement links TRBV7-8 to TRBJ1-4; D uncertain. This CDR3 is 14 amino acids long. CDR1 and CDR2 (germline): SGHVS, FQNEAQ. V was shortened by 5 bases and J by 8 bases, with 15 bases between the two germline ends.